The 3 T cell receptor beta chains below come from one sample, sequenced in a study of T cells expressing NK-cell markers. TCRdb re-called the 5' RACE reads and gives one entry per CDR3 protein, without DNA. This listing includes around 470,000 distinct CDR3 sequences. The source material was blood T cells: a sorted CD56 or NKG2C T cell subset, CD4+ or CD8+ T cells, or bulk PBMC T cells (not recorded which). The receptors come from a woman aged 50 to 60 in good health.

The chain employs TRBV6-2 or TRBV6-3 and TRBJ2-1; TCRdb picks TRBD2, but there is no DNA to check that call. This CDR3 region has 15 residues. Germline assignment: CDR1 MNHEY and CDR2 SVGEGT. The CDR3 region is CASRHKQRESYEQFF.

This chain links TRBV4-1 with TRBJ2-1; absent DNA, TCRdb's TRBD2 call cannot be checked. This CDR3 has 17 amino acids. Germline CDR1 is MGHRA and CDR2 is YSYEKL. This chain's CDR3 is CASSSRLAPTNYNEQFF.

V is TRBV11-2 and J is TRBJ1-6. The germline V gene encodes CDR1 SGHAT and CDR2 FQNNGV. The CDR3 loop spans 16 amino acids. CDR3 amino acids: CASSLSVRGGSSPLHF. The complete variable domain, with remaining parts taken from reference TRBV11-2 and TRBJ1-6, reads EAGVAQSPRYKIIEKRQSVAFWCNPISGHATLYWYQQILGQGPKLLIQFQNNGVVDDSQLPKDRFSAERLKGVDSTLKIQPAKLEDSAVYLCASSLSVRGGSSPLHFGNGTRLTVT.